This TCR beta chain was retrieved from a study of blood T cell repertoires in COVID-19. For the study at large: Specimens from acute and convalescent COVID-19 originated in the United States, Italy and Spain. Sample material is recorded as cDNA or gDNA derived from T cells, B-cell-depleted T cells, or PBMCs.

Authors' processing steps: Estimation of nucleated cell counts relied on the amplification of reference gene primers. TCRdb keeps only in-frame clones here, not all; method: immunoSEQ multiplex PCR. V and J calls and clone size are as listed in that table; D and trimming were resolved from the DNA. The top ten hold approximately 4% of the sample, which has roughly 140,000 clones, about 86% seen once. This CDR3 has 17 amino acids. J gave up 2 bases and V 0 bases, and 6 bases lay outside the gene matches. Germline V gene lookup returns CDR1 SGHNT and CDR2 YYREEE (reference sequence). This sequence originates from a woman between 40 and 50 years old with acute or convalescent COVID-19. Source material: peripheral blood. The chain combines TRBV5-4 with TRBJ2-5, with 11 bases aligning to TRBD2. The chain's CDR3 is CASSLGVIAGGQETQYF. Written as DNA, the CDR3 is TGTGCCAGCAGCTTGGGGGTTATAGCGGGAGGGCAAGAGACCCAGTACTTC. Variable domain in full (rest from reference TRBV5-4 and TRBJ2-5): ETGVTQSPTHLIKTRGQQVTLRCSSQSGHNTVSWYQQALGQGPQFIFQYYREEENGRGNFPPRFSGLQFPNYSSELNVNALELDDSALYLCASSLGVIAGGQETQYFGPGTRLLVL.